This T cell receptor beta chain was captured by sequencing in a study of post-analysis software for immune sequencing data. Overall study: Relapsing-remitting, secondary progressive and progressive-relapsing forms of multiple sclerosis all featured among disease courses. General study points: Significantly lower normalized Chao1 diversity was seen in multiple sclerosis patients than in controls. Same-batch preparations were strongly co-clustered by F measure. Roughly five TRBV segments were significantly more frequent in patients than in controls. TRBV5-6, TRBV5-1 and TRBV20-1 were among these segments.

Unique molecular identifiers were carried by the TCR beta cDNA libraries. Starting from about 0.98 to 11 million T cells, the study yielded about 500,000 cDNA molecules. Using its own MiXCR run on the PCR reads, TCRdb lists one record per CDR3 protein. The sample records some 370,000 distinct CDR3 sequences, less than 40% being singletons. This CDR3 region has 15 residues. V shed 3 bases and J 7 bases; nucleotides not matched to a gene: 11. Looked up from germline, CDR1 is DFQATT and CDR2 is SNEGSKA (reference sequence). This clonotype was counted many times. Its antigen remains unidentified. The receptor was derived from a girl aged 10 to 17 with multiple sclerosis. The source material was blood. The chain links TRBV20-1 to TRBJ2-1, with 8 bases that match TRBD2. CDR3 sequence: CSASMGFGGVNEQFF. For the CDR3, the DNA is TGCAGTGCTAGTATGGGATTCGGGGGGGTGAATGAGCAGTTCTTC.